This T cell receptor (beta chain) was recorded in a study of blood T cell repertoires in COVID-19. Ten or more counts support this clone. The CDR3 has 16 residues. Trimming removed 0 bases at V and 8 bases at J, with 18 bases between. Germline CDR1 SGHRS, CDR2 YFSETQ. Under the authors' procedure: Estimated nucleated cell counts came from reference gene primer amplification. TCRdb's table, derived via immunoSEQ multiplex PCR, lists solely in-frame clones and lacks some. D and trimming come from the DNA, and the V and J calls and clone size come from that table. In the table there are 450,000 to 500,000 clones, around 90% of which are singletons.

The chain has TRBV5-1 and TRBJ2-1; D may be TRBD2 (6 bases). The TCR originated in a woman younger than 30 who had recovered from COVID-19. What was sequenced was PBMCs or T cells enriched from blood (not recorded which). The CDR3, as DNA: TGCGCCAGCAGCTTGGTAGGCCCGGGGGATGGTGATGAGCAGTTCTTC. Its translation: CASSLVGPGDGDEQFF.